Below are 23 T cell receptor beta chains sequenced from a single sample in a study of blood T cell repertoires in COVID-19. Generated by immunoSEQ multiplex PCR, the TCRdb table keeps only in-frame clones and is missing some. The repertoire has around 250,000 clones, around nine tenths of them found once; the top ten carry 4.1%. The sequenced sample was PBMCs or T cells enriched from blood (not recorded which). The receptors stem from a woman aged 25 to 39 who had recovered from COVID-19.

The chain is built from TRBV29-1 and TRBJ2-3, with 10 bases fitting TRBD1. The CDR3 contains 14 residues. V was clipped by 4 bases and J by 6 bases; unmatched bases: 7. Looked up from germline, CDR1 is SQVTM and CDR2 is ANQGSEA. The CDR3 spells CSVGRQGATDTQYF. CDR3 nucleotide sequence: TGCAGCGTTGGTCGACAGGGGGCAACGGATACGCAGTATTTT.

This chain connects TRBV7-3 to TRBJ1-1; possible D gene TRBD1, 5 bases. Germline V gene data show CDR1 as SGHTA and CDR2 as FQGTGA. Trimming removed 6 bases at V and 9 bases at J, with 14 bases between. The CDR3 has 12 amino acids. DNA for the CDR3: TGTGCCAGCAGTTCGGACGGGACTCAAGCTTTCTTT. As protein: CASSSDGTQAFF.

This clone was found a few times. The CDR3 reads CASSQTGTGYTEAFF. DNA of the CDR3: TGTGCCAGCAGTCAAACCGGGACAGGGTACACTGAAGCTTTCTTT. The chain couples TRBV28 to TRBJ1-1; 9 nucleotides line up with TRBD1. After removal of 5 bases from V and 3 bases from J, the junction contained 7 bases not matched to a gene. Germline V CDR1 and CDR2: MDHEN, SYDVKM. CDR3 length: 15 amino acids.

The CDR3 DNA is TGTGCCAGCAGCACTAGCGGGGGTTCCTACAAAAACATTCAGTACTTC. Its translation is CASSTSGGSYKNIQYF. The J gene is TRBJ2-4, the V gene TRBV7-2; 11 bases fit TRBD2. Losses at the gene ends were 5 bases for V and 3 bases for J; bases not matched to a gene: 6. The germline gives CDR1 SGHTA, CDR2 FQGNSA. The CDR3 totals 16 residues.

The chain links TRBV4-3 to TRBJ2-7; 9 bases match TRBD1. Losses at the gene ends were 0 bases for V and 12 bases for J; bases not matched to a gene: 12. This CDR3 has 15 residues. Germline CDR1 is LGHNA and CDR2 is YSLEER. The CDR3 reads CASSQDHGQGRNRYF. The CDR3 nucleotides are TGCGCCAGCAGCCAAGATCATGGACAGGGGAGGAATCGGTACTTC.

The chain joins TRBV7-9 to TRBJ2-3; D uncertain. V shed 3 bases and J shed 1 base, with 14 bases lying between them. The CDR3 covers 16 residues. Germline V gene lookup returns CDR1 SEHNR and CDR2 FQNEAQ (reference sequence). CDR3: CASSFPDSIRTDTQYF. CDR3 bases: TGTGCCAGCAGCTTCCCCGACTCGATTCGCACAGATACGCAGTATTTT.

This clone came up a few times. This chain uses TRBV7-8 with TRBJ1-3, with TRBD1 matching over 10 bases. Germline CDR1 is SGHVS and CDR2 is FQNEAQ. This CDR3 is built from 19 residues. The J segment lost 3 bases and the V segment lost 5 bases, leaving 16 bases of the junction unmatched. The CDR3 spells CASSVPSRWTGGSGNTIYF. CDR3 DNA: TGTGCCAGCAGCGTACCTAGCCGTTGGACAGGGGGAAGTGGAAACACCATATATTTT.

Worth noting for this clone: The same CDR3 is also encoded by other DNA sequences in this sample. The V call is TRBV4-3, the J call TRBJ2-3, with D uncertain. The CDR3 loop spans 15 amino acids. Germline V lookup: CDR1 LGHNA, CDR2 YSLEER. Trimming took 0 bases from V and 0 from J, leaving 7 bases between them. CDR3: CASSQDVRSTDTQYF. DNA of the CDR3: TGCGCCAGCAGCCAAGATGTGCGGAGCACAGATACGCAGTATTTT.

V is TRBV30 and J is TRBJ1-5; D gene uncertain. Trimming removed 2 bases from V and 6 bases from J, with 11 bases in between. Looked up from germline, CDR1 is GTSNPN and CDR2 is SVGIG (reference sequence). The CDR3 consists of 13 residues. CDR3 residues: CAWSQRFGQPQHF. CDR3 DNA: TGTGCCTGGAGTCAAAGATTCGGTCAGCCCCAGCATTTT.

The CDR3 bases are TGTGCCAGCAGCAAGGGAGGGGGAGGATTCACTGAAGCTTTCTTT. Protein: CASSKGGGGFTEAFF. The chain has TRBV5-4 and TRBJ1-1; tentative D call: TRBD1 (6 bases). This CDR3 has 15 amino acids. Germline V gene data show CDR1 as SGHNT and CDR2 as YYREEE (reference sequence). V was trimmed by 4 bases and J by 4 bases, leaving 17 bases between them.

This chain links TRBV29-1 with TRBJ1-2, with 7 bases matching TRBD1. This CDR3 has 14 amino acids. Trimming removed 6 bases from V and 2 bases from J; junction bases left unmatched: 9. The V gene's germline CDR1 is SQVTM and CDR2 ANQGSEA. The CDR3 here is CSVQGRQGNYGYTF. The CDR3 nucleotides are TGCAGCGTCCAAGGAAGACAGGGAAACTATGGCTACACCTTC.

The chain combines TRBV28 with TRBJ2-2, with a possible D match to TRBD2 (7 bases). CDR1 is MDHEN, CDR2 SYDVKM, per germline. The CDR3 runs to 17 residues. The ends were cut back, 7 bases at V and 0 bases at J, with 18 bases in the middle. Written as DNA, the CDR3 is TGTGCCAGCACCCTCGGGTTAGGGGGGGCGAACACCGGGGAGCTGTTTTTT. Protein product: CASTLGLGGANTGELFF.

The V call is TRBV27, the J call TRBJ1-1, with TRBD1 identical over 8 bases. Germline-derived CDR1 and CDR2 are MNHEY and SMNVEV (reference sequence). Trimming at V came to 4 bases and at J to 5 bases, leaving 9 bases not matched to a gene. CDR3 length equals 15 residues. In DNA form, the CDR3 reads TGTGCCAGCAGTTGGACTACAGGGGGAAGGACTGAAGCTTTCTTT. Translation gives CASSWTTGGRTEAFF.

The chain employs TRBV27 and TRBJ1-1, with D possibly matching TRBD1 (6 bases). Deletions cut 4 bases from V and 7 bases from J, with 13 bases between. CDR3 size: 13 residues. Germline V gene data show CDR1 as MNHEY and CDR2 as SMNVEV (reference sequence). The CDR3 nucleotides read TGTGCCAGCAGTTGGGGTAACAGGGTTGAAGCTTTCTTT. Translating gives CASSWGNRVEAFF.

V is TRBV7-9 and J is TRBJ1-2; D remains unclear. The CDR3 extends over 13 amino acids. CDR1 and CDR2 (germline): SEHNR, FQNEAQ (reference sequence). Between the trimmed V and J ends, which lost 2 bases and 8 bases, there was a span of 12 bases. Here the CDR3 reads CASSLSGFGGYTF. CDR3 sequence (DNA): TGTGCCAGCAGCTTATCAGGCTTTGGAGGCTACACCTTC.

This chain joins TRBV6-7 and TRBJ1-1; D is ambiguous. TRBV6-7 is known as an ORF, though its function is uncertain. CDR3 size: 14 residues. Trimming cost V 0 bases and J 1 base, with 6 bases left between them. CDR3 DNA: TGTGCCAGCAGTTACTCGGAGAAGAACACTGAAGCTTTCTTT. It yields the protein CASSYSEKNTEAFF.

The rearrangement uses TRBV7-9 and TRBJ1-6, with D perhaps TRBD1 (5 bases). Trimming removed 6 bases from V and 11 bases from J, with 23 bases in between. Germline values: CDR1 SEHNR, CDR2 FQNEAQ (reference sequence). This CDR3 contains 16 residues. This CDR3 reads CASSHLLGAQVAPLHF. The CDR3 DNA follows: TGTGCCAGCAGTCATCTTTTAGGGGCCCAAGTAGCACCCCTCCACTTT.

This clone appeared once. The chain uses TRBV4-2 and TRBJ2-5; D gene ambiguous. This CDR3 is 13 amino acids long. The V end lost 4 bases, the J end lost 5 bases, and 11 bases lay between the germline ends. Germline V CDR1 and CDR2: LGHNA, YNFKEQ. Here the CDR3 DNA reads TGTGCCAGCAGCCGAGAAGCTCGGGAGACCCAGTACTTC. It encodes CASSREARETQYF.

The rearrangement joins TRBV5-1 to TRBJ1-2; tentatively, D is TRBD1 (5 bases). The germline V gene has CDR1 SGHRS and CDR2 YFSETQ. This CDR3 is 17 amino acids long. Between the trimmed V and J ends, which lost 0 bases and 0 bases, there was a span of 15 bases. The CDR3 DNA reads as TGCGCCAGCAGCTTGGGGGGCTTAAGTTGGCCTAACTATGGCTACACCTTC. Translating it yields CASSLGGLSWPNYGYTF.

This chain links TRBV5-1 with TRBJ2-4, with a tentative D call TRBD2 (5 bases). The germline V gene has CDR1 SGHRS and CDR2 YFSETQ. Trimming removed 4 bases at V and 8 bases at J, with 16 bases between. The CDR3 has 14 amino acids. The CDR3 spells CASSGTRLQDIQYF. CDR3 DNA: TGCGCCAGCAGCGGAACTAGGTTGCAAGACATTCAGTACTTC.

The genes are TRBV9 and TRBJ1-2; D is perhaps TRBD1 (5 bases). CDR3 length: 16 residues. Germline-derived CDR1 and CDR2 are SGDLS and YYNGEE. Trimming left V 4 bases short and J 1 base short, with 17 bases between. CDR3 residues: CASSLGTGVINYGYTF. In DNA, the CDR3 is TGTGCCAGCAGCCTGGGGACGGGAGTCATTAACTATGGCTACACCTTC.

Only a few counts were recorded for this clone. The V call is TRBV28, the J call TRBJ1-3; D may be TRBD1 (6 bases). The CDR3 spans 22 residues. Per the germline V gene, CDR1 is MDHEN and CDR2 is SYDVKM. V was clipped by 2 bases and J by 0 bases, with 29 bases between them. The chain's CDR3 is CASSLTLIWGPPNYPSGNTIYF. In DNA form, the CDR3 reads TGTGCCAGCAGTTTAACACTAATCTGGGGGCCCCCTAACTACCCCTCTGGAAACACCATATATTTT.

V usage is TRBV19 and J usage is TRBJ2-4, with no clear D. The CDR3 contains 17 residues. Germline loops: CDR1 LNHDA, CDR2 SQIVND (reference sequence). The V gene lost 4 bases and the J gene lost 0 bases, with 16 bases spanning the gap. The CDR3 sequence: CASSSQALLVAKNIQYF. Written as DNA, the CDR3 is TGTGCCAGTAGTAGCCAGGCCCTACTGGTAGCCAAAAACATTCAGTACTTC.